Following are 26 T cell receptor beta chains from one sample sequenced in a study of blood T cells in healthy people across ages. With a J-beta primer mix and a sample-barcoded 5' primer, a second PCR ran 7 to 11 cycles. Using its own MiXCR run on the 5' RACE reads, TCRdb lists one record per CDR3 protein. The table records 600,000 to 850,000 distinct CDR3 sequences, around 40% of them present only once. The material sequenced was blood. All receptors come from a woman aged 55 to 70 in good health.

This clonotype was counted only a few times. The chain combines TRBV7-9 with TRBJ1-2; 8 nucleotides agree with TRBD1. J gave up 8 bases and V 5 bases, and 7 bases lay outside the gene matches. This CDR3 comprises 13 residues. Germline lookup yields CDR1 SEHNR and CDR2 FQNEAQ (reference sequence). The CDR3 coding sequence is TGTGCCAGCAGCCCCCAGGACAGGGAAGGCTACACCTTC. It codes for CASSPQDREGYTF.

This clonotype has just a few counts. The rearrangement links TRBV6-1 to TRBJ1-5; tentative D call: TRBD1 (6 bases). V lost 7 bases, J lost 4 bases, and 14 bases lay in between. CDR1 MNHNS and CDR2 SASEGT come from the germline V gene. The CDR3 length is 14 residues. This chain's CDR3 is CASMGAFRNQPQHF. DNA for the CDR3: TGTGCCAGCATGGGGGCTTTTAGGAATCAGCCCCAGCATTTT.

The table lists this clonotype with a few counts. The CDR3 reads CASNSGGHNNEQFF. In DNA form, the CDR3 reads TGTGCCAGCAACAGCGGGGGGCACAACAATGAGCAGTTCTTC. This chain uses TRBV7-9 with TRBJ2-1; 9 nucleotides align to TRBD2. The germline CDR1 and CDR2 sequences are SEHNR and FQNEAQ (reference sequence). This CDR3 has 14 residues. Trimming removed 7 bases from V and 5 bases from J; junction bases left unmatched: 6.

CDR3 amino acids: CASSPETWRETQYF. As DNA, the CDR3 is TGTGCCAGCAGTCCGGAAACTTGGCGGGAGACCCAGTACTTC. The rearrangement joins TRBV6-5 to TRBJ2-5; D not resolved. The V gene lost 5 bases and the J gene lost 5 bases, with 15 bases spanning the gap. This CDR3 region has 14 residues. Germline V gene lookup returns CDR1 MNHEY and CDR2 SVGAGI.

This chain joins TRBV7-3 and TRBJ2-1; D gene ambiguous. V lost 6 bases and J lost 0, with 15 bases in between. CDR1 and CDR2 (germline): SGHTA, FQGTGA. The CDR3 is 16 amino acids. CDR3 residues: CASRTWVQSSYNEQFF. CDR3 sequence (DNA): TGTGCCAGCAGGACCTGGGTACAGAGCTCCTACAATGAGCAGTTCTTC.

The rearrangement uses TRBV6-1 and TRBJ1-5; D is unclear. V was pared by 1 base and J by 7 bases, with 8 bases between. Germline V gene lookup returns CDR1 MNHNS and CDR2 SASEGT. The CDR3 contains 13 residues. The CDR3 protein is CASSEGGAQPQHF. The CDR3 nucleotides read TGTGCCAGCAGTGAAGGCGGAGCGCAGCCCCAGCATTTT.

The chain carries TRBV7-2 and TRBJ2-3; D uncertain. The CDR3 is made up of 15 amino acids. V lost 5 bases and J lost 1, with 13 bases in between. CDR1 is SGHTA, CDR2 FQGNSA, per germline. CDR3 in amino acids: CASSVRTFGTDTQYF. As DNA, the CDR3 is TGTGCCAGCAGCGTCCGGACGTTCGGCACAGATACGCAGTATTTT.

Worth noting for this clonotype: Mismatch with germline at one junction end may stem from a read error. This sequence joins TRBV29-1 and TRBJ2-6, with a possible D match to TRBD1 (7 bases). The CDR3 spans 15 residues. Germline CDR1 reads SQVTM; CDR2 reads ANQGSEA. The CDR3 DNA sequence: TGCAGCGTTTCCACAGGGGCAGGAGGGGCCAGCGTCCTGACTTTC. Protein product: CSVSTGAGGASVLTF.

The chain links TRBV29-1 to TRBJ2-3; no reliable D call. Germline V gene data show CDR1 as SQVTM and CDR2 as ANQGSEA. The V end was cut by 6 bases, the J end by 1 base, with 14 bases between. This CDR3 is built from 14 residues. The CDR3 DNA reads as TGCAGCGTAGTGATGATCCGCGGCACAGATACGCAGTATTTT. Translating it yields CSVVMIRGTDTQYF.

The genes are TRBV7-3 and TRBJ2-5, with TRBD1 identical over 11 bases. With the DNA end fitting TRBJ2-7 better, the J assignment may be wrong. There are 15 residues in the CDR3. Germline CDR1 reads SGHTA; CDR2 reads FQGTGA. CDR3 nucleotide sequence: TGTGCCAGCAGCTTAGGACAGGGGGCGCAATACGAGCAGTACTTC. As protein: CASSLGQGAQYEQYF.

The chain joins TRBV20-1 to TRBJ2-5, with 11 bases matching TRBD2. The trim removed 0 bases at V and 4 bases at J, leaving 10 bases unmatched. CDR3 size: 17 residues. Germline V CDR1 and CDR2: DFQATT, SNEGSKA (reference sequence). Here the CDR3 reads CSAREMGSGRAPETQYF. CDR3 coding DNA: TGCAGTGCTAGAGAGATGGGTAGCGGGAGGGCCCCAGAGACCCAGTACTTC.

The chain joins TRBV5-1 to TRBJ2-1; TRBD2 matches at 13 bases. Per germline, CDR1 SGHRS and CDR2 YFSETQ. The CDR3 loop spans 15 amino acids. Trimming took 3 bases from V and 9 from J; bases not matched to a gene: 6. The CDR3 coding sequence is TGCGCCAGCAGCTCCGGACTAGCGGGAGACCGTGAGCAGTTCTTC. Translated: CASSSGLAGDREQFF.

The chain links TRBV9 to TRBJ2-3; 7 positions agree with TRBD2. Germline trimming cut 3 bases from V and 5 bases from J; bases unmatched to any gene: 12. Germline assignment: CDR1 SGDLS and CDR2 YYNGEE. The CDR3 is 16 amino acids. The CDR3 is CASSAGAGFGGDTQYF. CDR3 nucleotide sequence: TGTGCCAGCAGCGCCGGAGCGGGGTTTGGTGGAGATACGCAGTATTTT. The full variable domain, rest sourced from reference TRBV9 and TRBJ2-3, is DSGVTQTPKHLITATGQRVTLRCSPRSGDLSVYWYQQSLDQGLQFLIQYYNGEERAKGNILERFSAQQFPDLHSELNLSSLELGDSALYFCASSAGAGFGGDTQYFGPGTRLTVL.

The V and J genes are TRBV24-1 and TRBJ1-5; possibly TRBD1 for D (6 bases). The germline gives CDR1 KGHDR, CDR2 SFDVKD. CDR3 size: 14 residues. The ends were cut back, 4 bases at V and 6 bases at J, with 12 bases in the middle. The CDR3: CATSETGTSQPQHF. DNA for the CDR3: TGTGCCACCAGTGAAACAGGGACTAGTCAGCCCCAGCATTTT.

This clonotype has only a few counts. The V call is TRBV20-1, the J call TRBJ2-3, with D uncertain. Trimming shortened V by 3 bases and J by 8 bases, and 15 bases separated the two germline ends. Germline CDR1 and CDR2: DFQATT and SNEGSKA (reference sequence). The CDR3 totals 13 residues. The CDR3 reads CSASQPRISTQYF. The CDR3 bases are TGCAGTGCTAGCCAACCCCGGATTTCTACGCAGTATTTT.

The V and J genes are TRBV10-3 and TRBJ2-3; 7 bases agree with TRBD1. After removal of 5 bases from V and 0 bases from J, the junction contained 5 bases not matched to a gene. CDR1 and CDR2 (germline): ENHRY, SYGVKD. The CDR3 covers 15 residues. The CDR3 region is CAISLKGQSTDTQYF. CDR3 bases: TGTGCCATCAGTTTAAAGGGACAGAGCACAGATACGCAGTATTTT.

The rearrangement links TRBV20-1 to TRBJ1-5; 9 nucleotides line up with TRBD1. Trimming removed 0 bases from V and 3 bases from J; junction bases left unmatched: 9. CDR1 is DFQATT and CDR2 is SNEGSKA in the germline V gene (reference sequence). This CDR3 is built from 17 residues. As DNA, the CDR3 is TGCAGTGCTAGAGAGGTCCCAAGGACAGGGGACAATCAGCCCCAGCATTTT. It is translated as CSAREVPRTGDNQPQHF.

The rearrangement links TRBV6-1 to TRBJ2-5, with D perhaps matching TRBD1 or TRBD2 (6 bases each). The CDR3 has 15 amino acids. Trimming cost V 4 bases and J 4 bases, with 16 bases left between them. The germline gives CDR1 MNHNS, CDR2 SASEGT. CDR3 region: CASSGRGVGGETQYF. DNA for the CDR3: TGTGCCAGCAGTGGAAGGGGGGTAGGTGGAGAGACCCAGTACTTC.

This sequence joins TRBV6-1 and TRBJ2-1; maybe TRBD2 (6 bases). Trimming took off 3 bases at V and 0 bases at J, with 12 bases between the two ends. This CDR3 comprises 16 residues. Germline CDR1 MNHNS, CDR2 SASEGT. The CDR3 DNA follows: TGTGCCAGCAGTGAGGAGGGGCGAAGCTCCTACAATGAGCAGTTCTTC. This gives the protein CASSEEGRSSYNEQFF.

The CDR3 spells CASSGTSGVDEQYF. In nucleotides, the CDR3 is TGTGCCAGCAGTGGGACTAGCGGGGTCGACGAGCAGTACTTC. This chain joins TRBV2 and TRBJ2-7; 12 bases agree with TRBD2. Germline loops: CDR1 SNHLY, CDR2 FYNNEI. Trimming cost V 4 bases and J 5 bases; bases outside gene matches: 3. This CDR3 spans 14 amino acids.

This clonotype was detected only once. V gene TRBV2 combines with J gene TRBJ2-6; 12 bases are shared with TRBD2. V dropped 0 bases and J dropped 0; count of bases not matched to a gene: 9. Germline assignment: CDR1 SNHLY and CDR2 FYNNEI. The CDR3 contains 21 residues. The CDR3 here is CASSEALAGLAGLSGANVLTF. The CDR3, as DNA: TGTGCCAGCAGTGAAGCGCTTGCCGGACTAGCGGGGCTCTCTGGGGCCAACGTCCTGACTTTC.

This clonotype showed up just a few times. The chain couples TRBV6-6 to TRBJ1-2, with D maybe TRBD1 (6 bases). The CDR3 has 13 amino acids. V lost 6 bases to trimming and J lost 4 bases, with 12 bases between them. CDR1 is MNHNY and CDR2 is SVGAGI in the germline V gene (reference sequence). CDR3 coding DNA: TGTGCCAGCAGCCAGGGGTTCTTCTATGGCTACACCTTC. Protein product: CASSQGFFYGYTF.

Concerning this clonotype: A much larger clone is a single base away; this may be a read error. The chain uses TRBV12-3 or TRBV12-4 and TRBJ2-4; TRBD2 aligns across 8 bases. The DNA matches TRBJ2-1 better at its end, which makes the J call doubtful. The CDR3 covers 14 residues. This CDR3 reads CASSVGLAKNIQFF. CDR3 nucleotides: TGTGCCAGCAGTGTTGGACTAGCCAAAAACATTCAGTTCTTC.

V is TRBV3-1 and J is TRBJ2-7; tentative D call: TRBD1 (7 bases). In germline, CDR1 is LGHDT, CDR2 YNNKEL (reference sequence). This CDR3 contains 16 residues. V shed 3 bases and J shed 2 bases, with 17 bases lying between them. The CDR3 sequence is CASSQSPGGPPYEQYF. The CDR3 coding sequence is TGTGCCAGCAGCCAGTCACCAGGGGGGCCACCCTACGAGCAGTACTTC.

CDR3 sequence (DNA): TGTGCCAGCAGCTTAGGCGGGGGCCGCTACAATGGGCAGTACTTC. Translating it yields CASSLGGGRYNGQYF. The chain is built from TRBV11-2 and TRBJ2-7; possible D gene TRBD2, 7 bases. Germline-derived CDR1 and CDR2 are SGHAT and FQNNGV. This CDR3 has 15 residues. V was shortened by 1 base and J by 9 bases, with 19 bases between the two germline ends. The variable domain in full, completed from reference TRBV11-2 and TRBJ2-7, reads EAGVAQSPRYKIIEKRQSVAFWCNPISGHATLYWYQQILGQGPKLLIQFQNNGVVDDSQLPKDRFSAERLKGVDSTLKIQPAKLEDSAVYLCASSLGGGRYNGQYFGPGTRLTVT.

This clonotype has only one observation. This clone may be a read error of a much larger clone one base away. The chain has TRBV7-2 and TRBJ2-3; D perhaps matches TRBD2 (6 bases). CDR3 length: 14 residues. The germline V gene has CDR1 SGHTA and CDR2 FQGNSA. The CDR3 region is CASSSLAGRDAQYF. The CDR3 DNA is TGTGCCAGCAGCTCACTGGCGGGACGAGATGCGCAGTATTTT. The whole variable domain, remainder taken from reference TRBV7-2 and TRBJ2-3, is GAGVSQSPSNKVTEKGKDVELRCDPISGHTALYWYRQSLGQGLEFLIYFQGNSAPDKSGLPSDRFSAERTGGSVSTLTIQRTQQEDSAVYLCASSSLAGRDAQYFGPGTRLTVL.